A single sample is the source of the 3 T cell receptor beta chains below, sequenced in a study of early T cells in non-severe SARS-CoV-2 infection. One entry per CDR3 protein, called by TCRdb with MiXCR from the 5' RACE reads. The table has around 53,000 distinct CDR3 sequences, around 9.5% seen once. Sequenced input: whole blood. Receptor source: an adult who was a healthcare worker with PCR-confirmed SARS-CoV-2 infection or an uninfected control (not recorded which).

This clonotype showed up many times. The chain uses TRBV24-1 and TRBJ2-1; TRBD2 aligns across 8 bases. This CDR3 is built from 13 residues. The trim removed 4 bases at V and 6 bases at J, leaving 1 base unmatched. Germline V gene data show CDR1 as KGHDR and CDR2 as SFDVKD. The chain's CDR3 is CATSDGRGNEQFF. CDR3 DNA sequence: TGTGCCACCAGTGACGGGAGGGGCAATGAGCAGTTCTTC.

This clonotype has a handful of counts. CDR3 residues: CASSSSTGVGANEKLFF. The CDR3 DNA is TGTGCCAGCAGCTCGTCTACAGGTGTGGGGGCTAATGAAAAACTGTTTTTT. This sequence joins TRBV7-9 and TRBJ1-4; D may be TRBD1 (5 bases). V was cut by 4 bases and J by 3 bases, with 18 bases left in between. The CDR3 has 17 residues. Per germline, CDR1 SEHNR and CDR2 FQNEAQ (reference sequence).

The chain employs TRBV2 and TRBJ2-3; 7 bases align to TRBD2. The ends lost 11 bases at V and 0 bases at J; junction bases unmatched: 11. The CDR3 contains 15 residues. Germline CDR1 and CDR2: SNHLY and FYNNEI. This chain's CDR3 is CAFLRGLQSTDTQYF. CDR3 DNA: TGTGCCTTCCTTCGGGGACTACAGAGCACAGATACGCAGTATTTT.